This is a list of T cell receptor beta chains from one sample in a study of OX40 agonist ivuxolimab in advanced cancers. Clones were sequenced by immunoSEQ multiplex PCR, and TCRdb holds only the in-frame ones, with some missing. The sample consists of some 120,000 clones, approximately 90% of them appearing once. Sequenced material: CD4+ or CD8+ T cells sorted from blood, taken in a trial of the OX40 agonist ivuxolimab. The receptors derive from an adult with an advanced solid tumor such as melanoma, head and neck, liver or kidney cancer. Each CDR3 is given with its conserved first and last residue. A D gene is named only where the DNA matches it firmly. The size entry is marked missing in some rows and otherwise reads once, few, many or a size class.

CDR3 length	clone size	V gene	D gene	J gene	CDR3 DNA	CDR3 protein
14	-	TRBV18	-	TRBJ2-2	TGTGCCAGCTCACTGGACCGTACAACCGGGGAGCTGTTTTTT	CASSLDRTTGELFF
14	-	TRBV7-6	TRBD1	TRBJ1-1	TGTGCCAGCAGCATCTACAGGGGTAGCACTGAAGCTTTCTTT	CASSIYRGSTEAFF
11	-	TRBV30	-	TRBJ1-2	TGTGCCTGGATGGACAACTATGGCTACACCTTC	CAWMDNYGYTF
13	-	TRBV19	-	TRBJ2-3	TGTGCCAGCAAGGAAGGGCCCAGAGATACGCAGTATTTT	CASKEGPRDTQYF
15	once	TRBV18	-	TRBJ2-5	TGTGCCAGCTCACCCCCCGCCCCCTCCAGGGAGACCCAGTACTTC	CASSPPAPSRETQYF
12	-	TRBV28	-	TRBJ1-2	TGTGCCAGCAGACCGGGCCCTTATGGCTACACCTTC	CASRPGPYGYTF
16	-	TRBV4-3	-	TRBJ2-1	TGCGCCAGCAGCCAAGACGCCACAGAGGGGGGGAGGGCCAAGTTCTTC	CASSQDATEGGRAKFF
15	-	TRBV7-9	TRBD1	TRBJ1-6	TGTGCCAGCAGCCGAGTTGGGACAGGGGAATCACCCCTCCACTTT	CASSRVGTGESPLHF
14	-	TRBV5-4	TRBD2	TRBJ2-1	TGTGCCAGCAGCTTGACTAGCGGGAGGAATGAGCAGTTCTTC	CASSLTSGRNEQFF
13	-	TRBV9	-	TRBJ2-7	TGTGCCAGCAGCGTTGGGGAATCCTACGAGCAGTACTTC	CASSVGESYEQYF
14	-	TRBV21-1	-	TRBJ2-7	TGTGCCAGCAGGAAATTCCCCAACGGCGCCGAGCAGTACTTC	CASRKFPNGAEQYF
15	-	TRBV2	-	TRBJ2-2	TGTGCCAGCCGACTGTATGGCACAAACACCGGGGAGCTGTTTTTT	CASRLYGTNTGELFF
16	-	TRBV28	TRBD1	TRBJ2-1	TGTGCCAGCAGCCAGACAGGGGGCAACTCCTACAATGAGCAGTTCTTC	CASSQTGGNSYNEQFF
16	-	TRBV5-1	-	TRBJ2-5	TGCGCCAGCAGCTTGTTGGGGGGCCAGGGTCAAGAGACCCAGTACTTC	CASSLLGGQGQETQYF
13	-	TRBV5-1	-	TRBJ1-1	TGCGCCAGCAGCTTGTGGGAGAACACTGAAGCTTTCTTT	CASSLWENTEAFF
17	-	TRBV28	TRBD1	TRBJ2-7	TGTGCCAGCAGTTTCCCGATCTCATCCGGGACAGGGTACGAGCAGTACTTC	CASSFPISSGTGYEQYF
14	-	TRBV5-1	TRBD1	TRBJ1-1	TGCGCCAGCAGCATAGGGGGCGCGGGCACTGAAGCTTTCTTT	CASSIGGAGTEAFF
14	-	TRBV10-1	TRBD2	TRBJ2-5	TGCGCCAGCAGTAGGACTAGCGACCAAGAGACCCAGTACTTC	CASSRTSDQETQYF
15	-	TRBV18	-	TRBJ1-1	TGTGCCAGCTCACCCCCCGGGACGGTGAACACTGAAGCTTTCTTT	CASSPPGTVNTEAFF
15	-	TRBV5-4	-	TRBJ2-3	TGTGCCAGCAGCTTGACGCGGGGCAAACTTTCTACGCAGTATTTT	CASSLTRGKLSTQYF
13	-	TRBV18	TRBD1	TRBJ1-2	TGTGCCAGCTCATTTCAGGGGGACTATGGCTACACCTTC	CASSFQGDYGYTF
11	-	TRBV28	-	TRBJ1-1	TGTGCCAGCAGTTTATCCCGGCGCGCTTTCTTT	CASSLSRRAFF
16	-	TRBV28	TRBD2	TRBJ2-7	TGTGCCAGCTCCCGGACACGTGCGGGAGGGCCGGACGAGCAGTACTTC	CASSRTRAGGPDEQYF
15	-	TRBV28	TRBD1	TRBJ2-1	TGTGCCAGCAGTTTAGCCGGGACAGGGGCCAATGAGCAGTTCTTC	CASSLAGTGANEQFF
8	few	TRBV10-1	-	TRBJ2-7	TGCGGAGGGAACGAGCAGTACTTC	CGGNEQYF